Included here is one T cell receptor beta chain sequence, with context. It has no known antigen specificity. One base away there is no much larger clone; base qualities are not given. The trial excluded patients who had a history of autoimmune disease or were on systemic immunosuppression. Peripheral blood for TCR sequencing was drawn from every dose cohort at baseline, at cycle 4 day 1 and at cycle 7 day 1. Samples came from an open-label, multicenter, first-in-human phase I dose-escalation trial of ivuxolimab. Adults with locally advanced or metastatic melanoma, renal cell, hepatocellular, or head and neck squamous cell carcinoma were enrolled in the trial. Before TCR sequencing, CD4+ and CD8+ T cells were separately sorted from peripheral blood. At the junction V is shortened by 4 bases and J by 0 bases, with 8 bases in between. Based on the germline V gene (reference sequence), the CDR1 and CDR2 sequences are SGHKS and YYEKEE. Including the terminal cysteine and phenylalanine, the CDR3 comprises 14 residues. Kept here is only the CDR3 DNA, which spans 42 bases and is read in frame from base 1.

This sample is part of a study of OX40 agonist ivuxolimab in advanced cancers. About the full investigation: Ivuxolimab, which targeted the costimulatory receptor OX40 (CD134), was an agonistic, fully human IgG2 monoclonal antibody. Intravenous ivuxolimab was administered to patients every 2 weeks at six dose levels: 0.01, 0.1, 0.3, 1.5, 3 and 10 mg/kg. Among the roughly 52 dose-escalation patients, about 20 had hepatocellular carcinoma, approximately 15 melanoma, 9 renal cell carcinoma and 9 head and neck cancer. In the dose-escalation cohort, 65% to 85% of patients were male, and the mean age was 60 years with a range of roughly 20 to 79. Prior anti-PD-1, anti-PD-L1 or anti-CTLA-4 therapy was permitted, and checkpoint inhibitors had been received by 40% to 50% of dose-escalation patients. Partial responses were achieved by three dose-escalation patients, of whom one had hepatocellular carcinoma and two had cutaneous melanoma. Peripheral TCRbeta sequencing aimed to test whether ivuxolimab altered TCR sequence diversity and caused clonal T-cell expansion. The paper reports the monotherapy dose-escalation portion (N of about 50 patients) of the phase I ivuxolimab trial. General findings and caveats noted by the study authors: At doses of 0.1 to 3.0 mg/kg, clonal expansion of both CD4+ and CD8+ T cells in blood was seen between baseline and week 6. The antigen specificity of the peripheral T cells that underwent clonal expansion was not determined. After ivuxolimab, expanded clones were on average more numerous among CD8+ T cells than among CD4+ T cells. Low levels of normalized T-cell clonal expansion were also seen in some patients who did not respond. In partial responders in the 0.1-3.0 mg/kg groups, normalized peripheral clonal expansion was found to be among the lowest, especially among CD8+ T cells.

To sequence the TCRbeta CDR3 region, genomic DNA was isolated from the sorted cells. TCRbeta CDR3 regions were sequenced using the immunoSEQ Assay. The clones in this table, taken by TCRdb from immuneACCESS, are in-frame only. Not every clone is retained; where verified, under half of the shortfall comes from an unresolved V gene, and the cause of the rest is unknown. This sample holds about 54,000 clones; 84% were observed only once. The top ten constitute approximately 1.2% of the sample. The TCR comes from an adult with an advanced solid tumor such as melanoma, head and neck, liver or kidney cancer. The chain couples TRBV5-5 to TRBJ1-5; the D segment cannot be called with confidence. The sequencing used CD4+ or CD8+ T cells sorted from blood, collected in a trial of the OX40 agonist ivuxolimab. CDR3 reads: CASSRFYSNQPQHF. The nucleotide sequence is given as TGTGCCAGCAGCCGATTTTATAGCAATCAGCCCCAGCATTTT.